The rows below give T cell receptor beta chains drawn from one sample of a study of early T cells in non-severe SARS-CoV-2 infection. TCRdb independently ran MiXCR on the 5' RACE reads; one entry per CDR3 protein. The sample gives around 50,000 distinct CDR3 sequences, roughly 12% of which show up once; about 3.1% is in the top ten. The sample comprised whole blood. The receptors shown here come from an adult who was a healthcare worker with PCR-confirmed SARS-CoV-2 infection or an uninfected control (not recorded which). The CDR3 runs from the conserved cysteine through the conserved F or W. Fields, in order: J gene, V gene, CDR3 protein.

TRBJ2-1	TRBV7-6	CASSLAMDEQFF
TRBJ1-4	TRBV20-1	CSAPSPTNEKLFF
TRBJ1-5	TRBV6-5	CARSEGRGDSNQPQHF
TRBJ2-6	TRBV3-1	CASSPGHPGQSSGANVLTF
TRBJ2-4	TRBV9	CASSAVAGGPGLLAKNIQYF
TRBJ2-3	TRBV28	CASSLSDRLGTDTQYF
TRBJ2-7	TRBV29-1	CSVLAGGGEQYF
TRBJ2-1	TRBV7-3	CASSLNGFYNEQFF
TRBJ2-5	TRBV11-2	CASRGTRGGSETQYF
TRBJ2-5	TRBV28	CASRRGRQETQYF
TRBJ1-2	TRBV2	CASSEEQDYGYTF
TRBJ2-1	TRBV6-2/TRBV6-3	CASSWGLAGIPAYNEQFF
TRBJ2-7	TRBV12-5	CASGLDRGRYEQYF
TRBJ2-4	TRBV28	CASSLLPGTGMPKNIQYF
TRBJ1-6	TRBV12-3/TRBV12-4	CASSFQAHNSPLHF
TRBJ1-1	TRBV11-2	CASSLDSRATEAFF
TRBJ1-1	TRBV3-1	CASSPRPERKAFF
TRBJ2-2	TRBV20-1	CSARDQANTGELFF
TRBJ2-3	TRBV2	CASRGLAYGEDTQYF
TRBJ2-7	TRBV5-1	CASSPDRARDEQYF
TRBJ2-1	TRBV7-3	CASRPSGSSYNEQFF
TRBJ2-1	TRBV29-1	CSVHSGGADEQFF
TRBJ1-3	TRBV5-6	CASSLGPGGTIYF
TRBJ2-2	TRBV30	CAWGNTGELFF
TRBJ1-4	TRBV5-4	CASSLGGRREKLFF
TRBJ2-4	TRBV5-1	CASSLGQGNIQYF
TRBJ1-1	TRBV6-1	CASRRRPEAFF
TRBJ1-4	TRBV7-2	CASSLTGQVKEKLFF